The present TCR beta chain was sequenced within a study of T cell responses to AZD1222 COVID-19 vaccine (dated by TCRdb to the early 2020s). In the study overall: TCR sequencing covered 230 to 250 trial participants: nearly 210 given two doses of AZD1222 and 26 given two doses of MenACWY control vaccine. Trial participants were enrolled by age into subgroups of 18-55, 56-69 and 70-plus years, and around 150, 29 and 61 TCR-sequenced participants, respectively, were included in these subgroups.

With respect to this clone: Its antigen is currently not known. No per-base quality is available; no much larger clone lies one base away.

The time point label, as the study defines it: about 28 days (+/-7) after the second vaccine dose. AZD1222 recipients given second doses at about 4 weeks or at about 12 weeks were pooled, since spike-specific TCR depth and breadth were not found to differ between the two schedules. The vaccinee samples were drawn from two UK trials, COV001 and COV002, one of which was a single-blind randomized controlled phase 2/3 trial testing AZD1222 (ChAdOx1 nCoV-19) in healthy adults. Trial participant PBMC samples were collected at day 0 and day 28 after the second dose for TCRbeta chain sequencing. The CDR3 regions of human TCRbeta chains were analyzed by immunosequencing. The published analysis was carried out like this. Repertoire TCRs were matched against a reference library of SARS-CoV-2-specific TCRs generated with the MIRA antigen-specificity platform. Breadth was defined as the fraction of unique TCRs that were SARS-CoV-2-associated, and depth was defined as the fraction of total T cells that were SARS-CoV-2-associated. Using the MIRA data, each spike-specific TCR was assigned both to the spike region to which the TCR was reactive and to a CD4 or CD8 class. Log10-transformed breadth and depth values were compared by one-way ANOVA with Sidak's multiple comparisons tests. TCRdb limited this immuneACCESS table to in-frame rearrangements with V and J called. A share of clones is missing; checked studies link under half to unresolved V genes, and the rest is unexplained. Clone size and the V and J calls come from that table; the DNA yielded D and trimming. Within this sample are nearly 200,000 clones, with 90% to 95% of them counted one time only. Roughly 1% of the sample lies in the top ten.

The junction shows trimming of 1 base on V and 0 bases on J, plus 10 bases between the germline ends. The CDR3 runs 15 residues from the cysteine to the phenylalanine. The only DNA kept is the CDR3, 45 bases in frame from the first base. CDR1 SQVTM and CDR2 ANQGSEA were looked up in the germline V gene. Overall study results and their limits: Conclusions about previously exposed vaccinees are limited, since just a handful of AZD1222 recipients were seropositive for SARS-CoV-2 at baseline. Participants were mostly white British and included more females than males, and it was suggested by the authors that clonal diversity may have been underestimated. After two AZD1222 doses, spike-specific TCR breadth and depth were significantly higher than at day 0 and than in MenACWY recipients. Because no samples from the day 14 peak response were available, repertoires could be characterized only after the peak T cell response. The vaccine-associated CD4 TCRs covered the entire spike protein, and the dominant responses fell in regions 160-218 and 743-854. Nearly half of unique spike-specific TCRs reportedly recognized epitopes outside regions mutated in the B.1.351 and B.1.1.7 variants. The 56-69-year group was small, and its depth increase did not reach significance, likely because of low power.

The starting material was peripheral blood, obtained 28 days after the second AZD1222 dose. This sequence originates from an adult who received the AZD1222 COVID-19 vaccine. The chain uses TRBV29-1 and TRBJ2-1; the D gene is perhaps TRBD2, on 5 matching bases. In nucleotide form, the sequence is TGCAGCGTTGAAGTGGGGAGTAGCTCCTACAATGAGCAGTTCTTC. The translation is CSVEVGSSSYNEQFF.